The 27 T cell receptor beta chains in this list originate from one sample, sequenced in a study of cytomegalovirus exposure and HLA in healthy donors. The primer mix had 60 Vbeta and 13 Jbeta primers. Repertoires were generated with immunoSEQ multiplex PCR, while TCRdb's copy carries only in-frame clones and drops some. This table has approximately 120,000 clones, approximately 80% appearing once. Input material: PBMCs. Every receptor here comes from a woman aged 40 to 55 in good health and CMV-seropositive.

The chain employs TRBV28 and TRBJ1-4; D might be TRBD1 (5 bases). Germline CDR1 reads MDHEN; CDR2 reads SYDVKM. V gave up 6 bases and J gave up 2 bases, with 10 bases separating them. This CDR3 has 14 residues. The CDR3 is CASSPGLTNEKLFF. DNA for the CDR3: TGTGCCAGCAGCCCAGGGCTCACTAATGAAAAACTGTTTTTT. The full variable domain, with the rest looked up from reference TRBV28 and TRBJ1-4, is DVKVTQSSRYLVKRTGEKVFLECVQDMDHENMFWYRQDPGLGLRLIYFSYDVKMKEKGDIPEGYSVSREKKERFSLILESASTNQTSMYLCASSPGLTNEKLFFGSGTQLSVL.

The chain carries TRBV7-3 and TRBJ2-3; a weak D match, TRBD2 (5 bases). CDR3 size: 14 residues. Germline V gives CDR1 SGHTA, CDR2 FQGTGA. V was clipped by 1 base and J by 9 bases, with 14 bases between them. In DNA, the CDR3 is TGTGCCAGCAGCTTAAAAGGGCCACCGGGAACGCAGTATTTT. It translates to CASSLKGPPGTQYF.

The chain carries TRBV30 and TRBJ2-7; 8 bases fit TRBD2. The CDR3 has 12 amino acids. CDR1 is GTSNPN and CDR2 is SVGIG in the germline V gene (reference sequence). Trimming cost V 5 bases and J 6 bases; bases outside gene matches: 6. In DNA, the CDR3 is TGTGCCTGGGGGAGCGGGAGCGGCGAGCAGTACTTC. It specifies CAWGSGSGEQYF.

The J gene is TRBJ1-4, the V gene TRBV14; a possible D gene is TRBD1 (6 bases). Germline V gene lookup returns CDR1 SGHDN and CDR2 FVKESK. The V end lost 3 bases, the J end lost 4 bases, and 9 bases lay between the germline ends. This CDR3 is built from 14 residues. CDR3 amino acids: CASSQRTVNEKLFF. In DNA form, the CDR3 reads TGTGCCAGCAGCCAGCGGACAGTTAATGAAAAACTGTTTTTT.

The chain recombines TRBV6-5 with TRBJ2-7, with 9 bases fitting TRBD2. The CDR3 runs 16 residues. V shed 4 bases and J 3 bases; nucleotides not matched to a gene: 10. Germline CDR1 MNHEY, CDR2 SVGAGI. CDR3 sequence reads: CASSSPDSGRGYEQYF. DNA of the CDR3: TGTGCCAGCAGTTCCCCGGATAGCGGGAGAGGCTACGAGCAGTACTTC.

CDR3 loop: CASSLPASATDTQYF. DNA for the CDR3: TGTGCCAGCAGCCTCCCGGCGAGCGCAACAGATACGCAGTATTTT. The chain couples TRBV7-9 to TRBJ2-3; D is undetermined. The CDR3 has 15 amino acids. Germline V lookup: CDR1 SEHNR, CDR2 FQNEAQ (reference sequence). V lost 5 bases and J lost 3, with 15 bases in between.

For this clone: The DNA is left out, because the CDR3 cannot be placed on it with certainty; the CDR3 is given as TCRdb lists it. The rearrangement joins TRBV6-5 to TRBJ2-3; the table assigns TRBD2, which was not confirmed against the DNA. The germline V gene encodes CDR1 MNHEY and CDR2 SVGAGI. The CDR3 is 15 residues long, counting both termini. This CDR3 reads CASSTDSTLGDTQYF.

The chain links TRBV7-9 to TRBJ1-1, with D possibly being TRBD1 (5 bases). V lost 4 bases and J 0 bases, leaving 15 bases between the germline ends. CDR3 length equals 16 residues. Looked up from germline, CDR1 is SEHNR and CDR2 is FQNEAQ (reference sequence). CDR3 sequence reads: CASSSLDGGMNTEAFF. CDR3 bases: TGTGCCAGCAGCTCCCTGGACGGGGGAATGAACACTGAAGCTTTCTTT.

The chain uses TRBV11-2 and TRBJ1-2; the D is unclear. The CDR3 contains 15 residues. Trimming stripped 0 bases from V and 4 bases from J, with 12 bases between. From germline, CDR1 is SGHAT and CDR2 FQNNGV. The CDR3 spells CASSLERFNGYGYTF. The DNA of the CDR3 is TGTGCCAGCAGCTTAGAGAGGTTTAATGGCTATGGCTACACCTTC.

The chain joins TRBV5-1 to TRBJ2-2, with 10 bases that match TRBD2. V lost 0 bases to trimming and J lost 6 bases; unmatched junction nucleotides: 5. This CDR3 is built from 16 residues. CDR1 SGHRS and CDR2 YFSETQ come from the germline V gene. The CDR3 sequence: CASSLGRAGGPGELFF. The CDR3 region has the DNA TGCGCCAGCAGCTTGGGTCGAGCGGGAGGGCCCGGGGAGCTGTTTTTT.

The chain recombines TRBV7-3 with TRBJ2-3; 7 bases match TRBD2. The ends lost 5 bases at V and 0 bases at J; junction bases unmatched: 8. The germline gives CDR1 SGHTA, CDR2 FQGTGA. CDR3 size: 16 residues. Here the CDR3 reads CASSALTSASTDTQYF. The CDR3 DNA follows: TGTGCCAGCAGCGCCCTTACTAGCGCCAGCACAGATACGCAGTATTTT.

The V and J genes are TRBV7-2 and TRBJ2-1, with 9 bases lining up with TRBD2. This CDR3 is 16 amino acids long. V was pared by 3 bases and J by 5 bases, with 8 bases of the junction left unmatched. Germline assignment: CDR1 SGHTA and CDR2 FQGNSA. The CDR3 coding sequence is TGTGCCAGCAGCTTTGGTAGCGGGAGAATCAACAATGAGCAGTTCTTC. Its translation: CASSFGSGRINNEQFF.

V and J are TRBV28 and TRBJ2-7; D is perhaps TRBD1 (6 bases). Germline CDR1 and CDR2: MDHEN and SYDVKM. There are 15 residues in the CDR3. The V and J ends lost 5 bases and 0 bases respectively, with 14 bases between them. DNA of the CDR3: TGTGCCAGCAGTCCCGCTTTGACAGGCTCCTACGAGCAGTACTTC. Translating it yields CASSPALTGSYEQYF.

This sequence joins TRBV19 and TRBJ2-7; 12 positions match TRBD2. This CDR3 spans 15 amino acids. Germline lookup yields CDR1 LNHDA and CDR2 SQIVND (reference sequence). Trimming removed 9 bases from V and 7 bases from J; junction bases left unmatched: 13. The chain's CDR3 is CARLIWRLAGEEQYF. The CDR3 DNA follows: TGTGCCAGACTCATTTGGCGACTAGCGGGAGAAGAGCAGTACTTC. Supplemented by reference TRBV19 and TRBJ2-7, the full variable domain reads DGGITQSPKYLFRKEGQNVTLSCEQNLNHDAMYWYRQDPGQGLRLIYYSQIVNDFQKGDIAEGYSVSREKKESFPLTVTSAQKNPTAFYLCARLIWRLAGEEQYFGPGTRLTVT.

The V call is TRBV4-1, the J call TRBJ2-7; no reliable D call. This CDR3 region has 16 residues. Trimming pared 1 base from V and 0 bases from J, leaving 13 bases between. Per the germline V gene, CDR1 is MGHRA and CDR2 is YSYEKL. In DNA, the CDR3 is TGCGCCAGCAGCCAAGTGATCGGCAGCGTCTCCTACGAGCAGTACTTC. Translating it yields CASSQVIGSVSYEQYF.

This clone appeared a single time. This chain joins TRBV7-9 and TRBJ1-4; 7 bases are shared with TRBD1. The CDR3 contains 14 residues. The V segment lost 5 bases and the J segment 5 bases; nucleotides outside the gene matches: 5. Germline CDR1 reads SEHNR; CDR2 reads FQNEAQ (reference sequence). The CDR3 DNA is TGTGCCAGCAGCCGATTGGGACAGAATGAAAAACTGTTTTTT. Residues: CASSRLGQNEKLFF.

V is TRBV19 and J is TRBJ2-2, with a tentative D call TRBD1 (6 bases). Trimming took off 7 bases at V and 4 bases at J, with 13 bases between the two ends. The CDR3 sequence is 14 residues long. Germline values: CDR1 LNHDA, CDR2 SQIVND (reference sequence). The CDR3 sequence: CASKWDTGTGELFF. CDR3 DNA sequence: TGTGCCAGTAAGTGGGACACAGGCACCGGGGAGCTGTTTTTT.

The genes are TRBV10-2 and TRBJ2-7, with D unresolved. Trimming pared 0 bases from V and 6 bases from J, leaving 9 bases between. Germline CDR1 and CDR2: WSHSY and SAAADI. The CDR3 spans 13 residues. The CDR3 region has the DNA TGCGCCAGCAGTGAGTCTTACTTCGGCGAGCAGTACTTC. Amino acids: CASSESYFGEQYF.

Here the CDR3 DNA reads TGTGCCAGCGGCCTAGCGGGAGGGAACACCGGGGAGCTGTTTTTT. Residues: CASGLAGGNTGELFF. V and J are TRBV7-2 and TRBJ2-2; TRBD2 matches at 11 bases. The junction had 3 bases not matched to a gene; V was cut back by 8 bases and J by 1 base. Germline values: CDR1 SGHTA, CDR2 FQGNSA. There are 15 residues in the CDR3.

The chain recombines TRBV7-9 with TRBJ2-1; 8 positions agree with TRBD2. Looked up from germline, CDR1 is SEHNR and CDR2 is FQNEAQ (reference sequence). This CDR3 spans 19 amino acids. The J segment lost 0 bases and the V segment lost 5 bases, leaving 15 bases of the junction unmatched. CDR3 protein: CASSQGSIAGPSSYNEQFF. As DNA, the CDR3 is TGTGCCAGCAGCCAGGGGTCCATAGCGGGGCCCAGCTCCTACAATGAGCAGTTCTTC.

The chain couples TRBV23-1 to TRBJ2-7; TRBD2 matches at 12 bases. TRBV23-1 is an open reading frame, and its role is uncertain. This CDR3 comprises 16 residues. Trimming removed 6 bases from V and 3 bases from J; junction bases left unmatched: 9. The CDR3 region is CASRLGTSGLLYEQYF. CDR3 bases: TGCGCCAGCAGGCTGGGGACTAGCGGGCTTCTCTACGAGCAGTACTTC.

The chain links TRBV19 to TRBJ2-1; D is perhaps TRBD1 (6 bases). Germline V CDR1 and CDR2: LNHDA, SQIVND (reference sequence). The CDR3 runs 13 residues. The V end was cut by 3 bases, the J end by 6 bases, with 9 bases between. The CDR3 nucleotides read TGTGCCAGTAGTATGCTGGGGGCCAATGAGCAGTTCTTC. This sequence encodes CASSMLGANEQFF. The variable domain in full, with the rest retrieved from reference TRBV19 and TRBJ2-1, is DGGITQSPKYLFRKEGQNVTLSCEQNLNHDAMYWYRQDPGQGLRLIYYSQIVNDFQKGDIAEGYSVSREKKESFPLTVTSAQKNPTAFYLCASSMLGANEQFFGPGTRLTVL.

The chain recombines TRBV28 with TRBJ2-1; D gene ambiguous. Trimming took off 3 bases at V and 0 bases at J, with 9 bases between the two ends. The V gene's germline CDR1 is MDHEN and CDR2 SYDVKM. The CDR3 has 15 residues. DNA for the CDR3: TGTGCCAGCAGTTTGGGCGCAAGCTCCTACAATGAGCAGTTCTTC. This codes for CASSLGASSYNEQFF.

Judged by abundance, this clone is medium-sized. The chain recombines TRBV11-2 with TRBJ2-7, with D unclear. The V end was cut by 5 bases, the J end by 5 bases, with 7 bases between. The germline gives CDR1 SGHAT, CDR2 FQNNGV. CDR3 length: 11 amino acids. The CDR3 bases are TGTGCCAGCAGCCTAACGAACGAGCAGTACTTC. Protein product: CASSLTNEQYF.

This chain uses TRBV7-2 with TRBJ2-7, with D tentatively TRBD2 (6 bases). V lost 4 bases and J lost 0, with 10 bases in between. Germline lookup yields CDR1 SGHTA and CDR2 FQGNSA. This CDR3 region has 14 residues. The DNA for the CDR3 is TGTGCCAGCAGCTCGATCGGGAGCTCCTACGAGCAGTACTTC. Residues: CASSSIGSSYEQYF.

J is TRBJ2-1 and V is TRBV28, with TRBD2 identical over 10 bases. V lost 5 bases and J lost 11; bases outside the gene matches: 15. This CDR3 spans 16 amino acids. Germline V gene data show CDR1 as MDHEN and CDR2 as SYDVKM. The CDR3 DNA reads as TGTGCCAGCAGTCCCCCTAGCGGGAGCGCCCCCGGGAAGCAGTTCTTC. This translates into CASSPPSGSAPGKQFF.

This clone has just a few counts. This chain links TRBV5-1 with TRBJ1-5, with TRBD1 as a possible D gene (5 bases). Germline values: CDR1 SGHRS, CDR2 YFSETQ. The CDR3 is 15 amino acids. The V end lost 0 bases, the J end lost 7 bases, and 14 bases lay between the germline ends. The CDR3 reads CASSLERSGKQPQHF. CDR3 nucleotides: TGCGCCAGCAGCTTGGAAAGGTCAGGGAAACAGCCCCAGCATTTT.